The T cell receptor beta chain under discussion was sequenced for a study of blood T cell repertoires in COVID-19. Study context: Acute and convalescent COVID-19 specimens originated in the United States, Italy and Spain. The cDNA or gDNA used as material had been derived from T cells, B-cell-depleted T cells, or PBMCs.

Study processing details: From reference gene primer amplification, estimates of nucleated cell counts were derived. This table comes from immunoSEQ multiplex PCR, and its TCRdb copy is limited to in-frame clones, with some not included. That table furnishes V, J and clone size, whereas the DNA furnished D and trimming. The sample has roughly 46,000 clones; over 70% are singletons. J was trimmed by 2 bases and V by 4 bases; bases with no gene match: 6. Germline values: CDR1 ENHRY, CDR2 SYGVKD. This CDR3 comprises 16 residues. Sequencing was performed on peripheral blood. The genes are TRBV10-3 and TRBJ2-7, with 12 nucleotides matching TRBD2. The sequence derives from a human donor in a cohort sampled during active COVID-19. CDR3 sequence (DNA): TGTGCCATCAGTGGGACTAGCGGGATGAAGACCTACGAGCAGTACTTC. Its translation is CAISGTSGMKTYEQYF.